The clone carrying this TCR beta chain was recorded at least ten times. Its antigen is unidentified. The data derive from a study of Graves' ophthalmopathy and Graves' hyperthyroidism. Whole-study results and caveats: Among thyroid clonotypes expanded above 0.001 frequency, most also appeared in blood.

As the template, RNA transcripts were used to amplify TCR beta CDR3 regions. RT-PCR was first run with HTBI primers, then multiplex PCR in a second round. TCRdb used MiXCR to reprocess the multiplex PCR reads, holding one entry per CDR3 protein. The sample consists of about 620,000 distinct CDR3 sequences, roughly 20% of them appearing once. What was sequenced was peripheral blood. The source of this sequence is a woman between 18 and 29 years old with stable Graves' hyperthyroidism. Some clones in this sample may be carry-over from other donors' samples.

The CDR3 is CGTEGGVEQYF. CDR3 DNA sequence: TGCGGCACCGAAGGGGGGGTCGAGCAGTACTTC. This chain links TRBV10-2 with TRBJ2-7; possible D gene TRBD2, 7 bases. The length of the CDR3 is 11 residues. Germline values: CDR1 WSHSY, CDR2 SAAADI.